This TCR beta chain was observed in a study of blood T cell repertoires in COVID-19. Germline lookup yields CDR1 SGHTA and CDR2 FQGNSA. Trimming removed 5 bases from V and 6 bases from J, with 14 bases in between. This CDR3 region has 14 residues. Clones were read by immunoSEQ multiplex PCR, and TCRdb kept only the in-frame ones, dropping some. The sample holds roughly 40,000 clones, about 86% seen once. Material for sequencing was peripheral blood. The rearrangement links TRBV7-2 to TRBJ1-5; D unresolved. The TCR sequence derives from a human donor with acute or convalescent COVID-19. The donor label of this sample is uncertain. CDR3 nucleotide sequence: TGTGCCAGCAGCCTAGACTCGGGGTTTCAGCCCCAGCATTTT. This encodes CASSLDSGFQPQHF.